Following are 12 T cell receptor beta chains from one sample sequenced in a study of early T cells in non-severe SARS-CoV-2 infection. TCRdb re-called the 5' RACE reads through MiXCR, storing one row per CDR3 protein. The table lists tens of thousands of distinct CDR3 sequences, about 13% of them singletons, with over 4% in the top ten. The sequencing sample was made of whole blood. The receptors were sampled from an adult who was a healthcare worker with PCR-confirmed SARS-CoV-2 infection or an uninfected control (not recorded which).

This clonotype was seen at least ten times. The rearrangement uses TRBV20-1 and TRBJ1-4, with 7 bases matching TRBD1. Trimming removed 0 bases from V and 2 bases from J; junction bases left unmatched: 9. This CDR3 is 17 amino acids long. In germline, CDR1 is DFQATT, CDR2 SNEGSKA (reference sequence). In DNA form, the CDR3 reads TGCAGTGCTAGAGAAAGGTACAGGGGAAGGACTAATGAAAAACTGTTTTTT. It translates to CSARERYRGRTNEKLFF.

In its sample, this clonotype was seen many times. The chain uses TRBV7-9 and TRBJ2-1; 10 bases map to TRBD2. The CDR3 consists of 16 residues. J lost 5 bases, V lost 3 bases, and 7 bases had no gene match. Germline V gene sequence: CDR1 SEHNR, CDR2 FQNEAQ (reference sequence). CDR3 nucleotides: TGTGCCAGCAGCTTCTGGACTAGCGGAGTAAACAATGAGCAGTTCTTC. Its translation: CASSFWTSGVNNEQFF.

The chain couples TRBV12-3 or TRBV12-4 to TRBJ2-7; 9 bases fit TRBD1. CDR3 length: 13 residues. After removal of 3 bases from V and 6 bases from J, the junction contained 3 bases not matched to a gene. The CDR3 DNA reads TGTGCCAGCAGTTTCAGACAGGGGGTCGAGCAGTACTTC. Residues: CASSFRQGVEQYF.

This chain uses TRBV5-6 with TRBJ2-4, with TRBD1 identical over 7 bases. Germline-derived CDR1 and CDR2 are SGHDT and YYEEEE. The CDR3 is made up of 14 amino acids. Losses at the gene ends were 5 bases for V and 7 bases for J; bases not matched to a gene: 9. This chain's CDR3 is CASRLQGGNNIQYF. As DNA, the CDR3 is TGTGCCAGCAGGCTTCAAGGGGGCAATAACATTCAGTACTTC.

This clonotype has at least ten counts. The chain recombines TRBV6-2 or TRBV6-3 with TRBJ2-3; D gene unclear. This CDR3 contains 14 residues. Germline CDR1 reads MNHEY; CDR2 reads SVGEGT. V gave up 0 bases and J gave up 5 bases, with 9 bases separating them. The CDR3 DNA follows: TGTGCCAGCAGTTACTCGACATTGGGAGATACGCAGTATTTT. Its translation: CASSYSTLGDTQYF.

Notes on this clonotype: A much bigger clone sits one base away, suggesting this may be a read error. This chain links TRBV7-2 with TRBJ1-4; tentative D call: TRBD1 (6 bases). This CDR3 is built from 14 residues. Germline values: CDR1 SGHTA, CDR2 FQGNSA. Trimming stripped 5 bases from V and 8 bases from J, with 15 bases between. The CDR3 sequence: CASSEPGTQEKLFF. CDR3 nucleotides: TGTGCCAGCAGCGAACCTGGGACACAGGAAAAACTGTTTTTT.

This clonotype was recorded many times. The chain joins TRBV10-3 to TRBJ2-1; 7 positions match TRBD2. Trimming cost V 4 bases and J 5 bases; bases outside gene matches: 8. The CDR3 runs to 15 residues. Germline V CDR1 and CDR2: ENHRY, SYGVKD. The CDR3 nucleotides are TGTGCCATCAGTGGTAACGGGGGGATCGACAATGAGCAGTTCTTC. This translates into CAISGNGGIDNEQFF.

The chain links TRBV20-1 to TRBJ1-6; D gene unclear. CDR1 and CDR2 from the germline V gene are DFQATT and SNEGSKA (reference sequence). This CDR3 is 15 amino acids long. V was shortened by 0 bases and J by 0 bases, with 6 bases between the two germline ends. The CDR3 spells CSARELVSYNSPLHF. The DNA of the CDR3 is TGCAGTGCTAGAGAGTTAGTCTCCTATAATTCACCCCTCCACTTT.

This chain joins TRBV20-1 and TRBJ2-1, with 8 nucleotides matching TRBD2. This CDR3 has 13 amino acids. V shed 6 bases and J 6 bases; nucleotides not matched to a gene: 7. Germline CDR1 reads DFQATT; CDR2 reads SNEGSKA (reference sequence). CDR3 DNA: TGCAGTGCAAGTGGCGGGGGGAGCAATGAGCAGTTCTTC. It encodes CSASGGGSNEQFF.

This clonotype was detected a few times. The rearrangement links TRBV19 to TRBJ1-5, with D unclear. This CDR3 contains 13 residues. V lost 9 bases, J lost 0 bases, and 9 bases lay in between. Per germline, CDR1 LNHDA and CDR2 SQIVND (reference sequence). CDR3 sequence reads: CASTPYSNQPQHF. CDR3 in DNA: TGTGCCAGCACGCCCTATAGCAATCAGCCCCAGCATTTT.

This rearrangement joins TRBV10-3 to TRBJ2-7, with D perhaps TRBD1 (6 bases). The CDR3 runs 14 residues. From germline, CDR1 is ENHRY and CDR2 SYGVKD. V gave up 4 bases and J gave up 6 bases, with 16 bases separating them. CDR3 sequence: CAISGDQGQREQYF. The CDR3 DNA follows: TGTGCCATCAGTGGAGATCAGGGGCAACGCGAGCAGTACTTC.

The CDR3 DNA reads as TGTGCCAGCAGTTATTTTCTAGAGCTGTTTTTT. This sequence encodes CASSYFLELFF. The chain employs TRBV27 and TRBJ2-2; the D is unclear. Germline CDR1 MNHEY, CDR2 SMNVEV (reference sequence). V shed 4 bases and J shed 11 bases, with 8 bases lying between them. This CDR3 comprises 11 residues.